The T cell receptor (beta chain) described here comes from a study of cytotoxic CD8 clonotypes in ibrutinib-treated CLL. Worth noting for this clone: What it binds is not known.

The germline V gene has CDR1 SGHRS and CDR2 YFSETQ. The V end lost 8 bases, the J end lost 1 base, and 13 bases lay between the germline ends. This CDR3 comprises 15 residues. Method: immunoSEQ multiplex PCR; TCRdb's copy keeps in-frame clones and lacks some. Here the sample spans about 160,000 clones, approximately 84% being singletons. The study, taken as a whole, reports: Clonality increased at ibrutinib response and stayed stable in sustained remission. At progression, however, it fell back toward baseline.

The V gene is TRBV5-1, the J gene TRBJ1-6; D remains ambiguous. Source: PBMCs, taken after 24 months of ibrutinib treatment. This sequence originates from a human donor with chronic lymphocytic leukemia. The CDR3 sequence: CASRNSPSYNSPLHF. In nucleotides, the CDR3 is TGCGCCAGTCGTAACAGTCCTTCCTATAATTCACCCCTCCACTTT.